This T cell receptor beta chain was profiled in a study of blood T cell repertoires in COVID-19. Overall study context: The cDNA or gDNA used as material had been derived from T cells, B-cell-depleted T cells, or PBMCs.

Participants spanned ages roughly 18 to 90 years and resided in roughly 22 US areas. Clinical history reported by participants formed the basis on which cohorts were assigned. Profiling relied on immunoSEQ multiplex PCR, and the TCRdb table lists in-frame clones only, not all of them. Of around 290,000 clones listed, 80% to 95% are singletons. The sequence came from a woman aged 25 to 39 who had recovered from COVID-19. Sequencing used PBMCs or T cells enriched from blood (not recorded which).

The CDR3 nucleotides are TGTGCCAGCAGTTTTAAGGGGATGGGTGAAAAACTGTTTTTT. It encodes CASSFKGMGEKLFF. This chain links TRBV27 with TRBJ1-4, with a weak D call TRBD1 (5 bases). This CDR3 has 14 residues. From germline, CDR1 is MNHEY and CDR2 SMNVEV (reference sequence). V was trimmed by 3 bases and J by 7 bases, leaving 12 bases between them.